The T cell receptor beta chain described here comes from a study of CD8 T cells in ankylosing spondylitis. Quantitative 5'-RACE with molecular barcodes produced the TCR beta libraries. One entry per CDR3 protein, called by TCRdb with MiXCR from the 5' RACE reads. This sample has about 450,000 distinct CDR3 sequences, with roughly a quarter found just once. A few counts support this clonotype. Its antigen is undetermined. General study findings and limits: Within matched ankylosing spondylitis synovial fluid, disease-linked clones were reportedly significantly enriched. About 8 highly homologous variants formed a TCR beta motif that appeared characteristic of ankylosing spondylitis blood.

The CDR3 consists of 14 residues. Looked up from germline, CDR1 is SEHNR and CDR2 is FQNEAQ (reference sequence). Losses at the gene ends were 8 bases for V and 2 bases for J; bases not matched to a gene: 9. The specimen sequenced was blood, either unsorted or a sorted T cell fraction (not recorded which). The chain combines TRBV7-9 with TRBJ2-7; 7 positions match TRBD2. The TCR sequence derives from a male donor with ankylosing spondylitis. The CDR3 bases are TGTGCCAGCGCATGGGGGGGAGGAACCTACGAGCAGTACTTC. Translating gives CASAWGGGTYEQYF.